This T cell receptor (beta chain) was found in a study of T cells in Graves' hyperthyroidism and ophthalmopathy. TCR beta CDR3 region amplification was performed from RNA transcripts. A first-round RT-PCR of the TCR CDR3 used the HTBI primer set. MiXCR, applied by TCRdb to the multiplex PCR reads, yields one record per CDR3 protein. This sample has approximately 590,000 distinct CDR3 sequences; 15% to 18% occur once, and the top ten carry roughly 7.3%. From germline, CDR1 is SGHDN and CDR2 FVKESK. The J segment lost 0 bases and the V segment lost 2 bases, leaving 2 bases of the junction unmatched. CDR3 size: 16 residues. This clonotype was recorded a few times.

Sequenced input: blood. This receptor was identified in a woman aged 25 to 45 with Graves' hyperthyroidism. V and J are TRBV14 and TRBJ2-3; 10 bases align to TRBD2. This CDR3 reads CASSQLTSGSTDTQYF. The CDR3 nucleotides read TGTGCCAGCAGCCAACTGACTAGCGGGAGCACAGATACGCAGTATTTT.